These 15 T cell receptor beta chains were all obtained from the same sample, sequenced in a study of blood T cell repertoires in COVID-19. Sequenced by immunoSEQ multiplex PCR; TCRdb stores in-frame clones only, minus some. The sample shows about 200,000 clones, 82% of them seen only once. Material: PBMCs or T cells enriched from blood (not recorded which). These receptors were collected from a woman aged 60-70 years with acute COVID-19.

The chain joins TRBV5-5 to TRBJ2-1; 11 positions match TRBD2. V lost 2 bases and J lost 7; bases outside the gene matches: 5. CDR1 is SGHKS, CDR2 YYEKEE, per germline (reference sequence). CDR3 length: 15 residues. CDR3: CASSFLAGGGNEQFF. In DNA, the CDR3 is TGTGCCAGCAGCTTCCTAGCGGGGGGCGGGAATGAGCAGTTCTTC. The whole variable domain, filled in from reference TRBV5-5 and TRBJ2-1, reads DAGVTQSPTHLIKTRGQQVTLRCSPISGHKSVSWYQQVLGQGPQFIFQYYEKEERGRGNFPDRFSARQFPNYSSELNVNALLLGDSALYLCASSFLAGGGNEQFFGPGTRLTVL.

For the CDR3, the DNA is TGTGCCACCAGTGATCCGGACAGGACCCCAGAGACCCAGTACTTC. It yields the protein CATSDPDRTPETQYF. This chain links TRBV24-1 with TRBJ2-5, with 7 bases identical to TRBD1. The CDR3 consists of 15 residues. The V gene end was trimmed by 3 bases and the J gene end by 4 bases; junction bases not matched to a gene: 7. Germline-derived CDR1 and CDR2 are KGHDR and SFDVKD.

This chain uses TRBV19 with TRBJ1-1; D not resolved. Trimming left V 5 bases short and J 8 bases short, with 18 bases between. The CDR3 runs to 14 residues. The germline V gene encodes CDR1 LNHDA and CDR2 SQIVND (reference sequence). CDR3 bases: TGTGCCAGTAGTTGGGCCAGTTCATTAAACGAAGCTTTCTTT. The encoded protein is CASSWASSLNEAFF.

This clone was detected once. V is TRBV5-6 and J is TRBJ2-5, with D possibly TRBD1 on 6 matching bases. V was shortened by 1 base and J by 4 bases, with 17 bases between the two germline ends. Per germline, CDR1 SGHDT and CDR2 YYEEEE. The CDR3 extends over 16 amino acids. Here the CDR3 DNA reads TGTGCCAGCAGCTTGATACATTTGGGACAAAGAGAGACCCAGTACTTC. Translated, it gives CASSLIHLGQRETQYF.

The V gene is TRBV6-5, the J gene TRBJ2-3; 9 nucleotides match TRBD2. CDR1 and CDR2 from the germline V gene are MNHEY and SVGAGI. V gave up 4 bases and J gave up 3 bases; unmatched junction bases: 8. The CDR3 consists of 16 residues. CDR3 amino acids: CASSFLSGRSTDTQYF. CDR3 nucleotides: TGTGCCAGCAGTTTTCTTAGCGGGAGAAGTACAGATACGCAGTATTTT.

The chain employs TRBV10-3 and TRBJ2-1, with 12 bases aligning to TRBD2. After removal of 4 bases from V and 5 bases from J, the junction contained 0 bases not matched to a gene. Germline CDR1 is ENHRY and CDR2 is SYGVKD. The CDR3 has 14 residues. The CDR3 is CAISGLAGDNEQFF. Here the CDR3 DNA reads TGTGCCATCAGTGGACTAGCGGGAGACAATGAGCAGTTCTTC.

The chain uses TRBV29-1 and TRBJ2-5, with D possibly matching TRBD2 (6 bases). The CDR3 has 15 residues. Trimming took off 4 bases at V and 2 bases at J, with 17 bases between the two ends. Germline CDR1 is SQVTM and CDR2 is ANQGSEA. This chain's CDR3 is CSVVGGNIKQETQYF. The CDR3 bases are TGCAGCGTTGTAGGAGGGAATATTAAACAAGAGACCCAGTACTTC. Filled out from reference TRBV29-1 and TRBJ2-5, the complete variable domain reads SAVISQKPSRDICQRGTSLTIQCQVDSQVTMMFWYRQQPGQSLTLIATANQGSEATYESGFVIDKFPISRPNLTFSTLTVSNMSPEDSSIYLCSVVGGNIKQETQYFGPGTRLLVL.

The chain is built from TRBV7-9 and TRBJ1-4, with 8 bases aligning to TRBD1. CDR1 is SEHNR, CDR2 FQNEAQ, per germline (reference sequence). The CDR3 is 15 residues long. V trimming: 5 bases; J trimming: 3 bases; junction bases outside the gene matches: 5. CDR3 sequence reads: CASSPTGASNEKLFF. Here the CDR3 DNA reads TGTGCCAGCAGCCCGACAGGGGCATCTAATGAAAAACTGTTTTTT.

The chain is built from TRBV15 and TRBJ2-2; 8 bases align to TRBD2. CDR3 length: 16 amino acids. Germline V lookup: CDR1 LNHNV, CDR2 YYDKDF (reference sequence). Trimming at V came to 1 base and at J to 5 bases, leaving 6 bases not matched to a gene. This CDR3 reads CATSRASGTRTGELFF. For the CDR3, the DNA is TGTGCCACCAGCAGAGCTTCCGGGACTAGAACCGGGGAGCTGTTTTTT. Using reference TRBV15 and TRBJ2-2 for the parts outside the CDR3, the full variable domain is DAMVIQNPRYQVTQFGKPVTLSCSQTLNHNVMYWYQQKSSQAPKLLFHYYDKDFNNEADTPDNFQSRRPNTSFCFLDIRSPGLGDTAMYLCATSRASGTRTGELFFGEGSRLTVL.

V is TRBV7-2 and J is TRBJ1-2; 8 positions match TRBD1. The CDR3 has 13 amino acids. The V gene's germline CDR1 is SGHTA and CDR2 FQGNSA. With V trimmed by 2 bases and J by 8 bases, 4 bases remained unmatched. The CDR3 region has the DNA TGTGCCAGCAGCTTACTGACAGGGGACGGCTACACCTTC. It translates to CASSLLTGDGYTF.

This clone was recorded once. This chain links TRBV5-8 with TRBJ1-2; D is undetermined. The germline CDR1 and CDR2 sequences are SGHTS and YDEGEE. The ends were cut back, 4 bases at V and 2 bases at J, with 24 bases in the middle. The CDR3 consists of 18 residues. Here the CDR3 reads CASSLPSSRGPPNYGYTF. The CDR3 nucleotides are TGTGCCAGCAGCCTTCCGAGTAGTCGTGGGCCCCCCAACTATGGCTACACCTTC.

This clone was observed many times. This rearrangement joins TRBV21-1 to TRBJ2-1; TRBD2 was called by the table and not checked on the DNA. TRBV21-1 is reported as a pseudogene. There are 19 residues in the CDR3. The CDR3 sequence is CASLLSPEIAGGAYNEQFF. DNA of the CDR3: TGTGCCAGCCTGCTCTCTCCAGAAATAGCGGGAGGGGCCTACAATGAGCAGTTCTTC.

CDR3 region: CASSLVPPQVFSGNTIYF. Written as DNA, the CDR3 is TGTGCCAGCAGCTTAGTTCCCCCACAGGTTTTCTCTGGAAACACCATATATTTT. The rearrangement links TRBV11-2 to TRBJ1-3; maybe TRBD1 (5 bases). The CDR3 extends over 18 amino acids. The germline V and J ends were trimmed by 1 base and 0 bases, with 16 bases remaining between them. Germline V CDR1 and CDR2: SGHAT, FQNNGV.

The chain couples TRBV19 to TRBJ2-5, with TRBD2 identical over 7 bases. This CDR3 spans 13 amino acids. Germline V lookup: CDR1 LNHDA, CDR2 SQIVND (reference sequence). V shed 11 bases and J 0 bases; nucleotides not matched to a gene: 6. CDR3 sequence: CACSRGDQETQYF. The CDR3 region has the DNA TGTGCCTGTTCTCGGGGGGACCAAGAGACCCAGTACTTC.

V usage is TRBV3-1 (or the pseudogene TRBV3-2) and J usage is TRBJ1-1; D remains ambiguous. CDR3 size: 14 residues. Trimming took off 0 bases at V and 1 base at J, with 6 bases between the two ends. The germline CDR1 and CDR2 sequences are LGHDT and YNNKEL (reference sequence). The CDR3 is CASSQDIRNTEAFF. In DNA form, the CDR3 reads TGTGCCAGCAGCCAAGATATCCGGAACACTGAAGCTTTCTTT.